These 14 T cell receptor beta chains were sequenced from one sample in a study of T cells after yellow fever vaccination. TCRdb ran MiXCR on the 5' RACE reads and lists one entry per CDR3 protein. The sample carries hundreds of thousands of distinct CDR3 sequences, about 12% recorded once. This material consisted of PBMCs, taken on the day of the yellow fever booster vaccination. These receptors all stem from a man aged 30-40 years who received the YFV17D yellow fever vaccine.

This clonotype turned up a few times. The chain is built from TRBV6-2 or TRBV6-3 and TRBJ1-1; TRBD1 matches 11 bases. The CDR3 consists of 13 residues. Germline trimming cut 7 bases from V and 6 bases from J; bases unmatched to any gene: 4. The germline CDR1 and CDR2 sequences are MNHEY and SVGEGT. The CDR3 protein is CASKGQGAAEAFF. As DNA, the CDR3 is TGTGCCAGCAAAGGACAGGGGGCCGCTGAAGCTTTCTTT.

This clonotype was recorded a few times. This rearrangement joins TRBV6-5 to TRBJ2-7, with D perhaps matching TRBD2 (5 bases). Germline V gene lookup returns CDR1 MNHEY and CDR2 SVGAGI. The CDR3 loop spans 15 amino acids. The V and J ends lost 2 bases and 4 bases respectively, with 15 bases between them. CDR3 residues: CASSYAAEGRYEQYF. The CDR3 coding sequence is TGTGCCAGCAGTTACGCAGCCGAGGGTCGGTACGAGCAGTACTTC.

The rearrangement uses TRBV20-1 and TRBJ2-7; 12 bases are shared with TRBD1. The CDR3 is made up of 14 amino acids. Germline lookup yields CDR1 DFQATT and CDR2 SNEGSKA (reference sequence). After removal of 6 bases from V and 6 bases from J, the junction contained 9 bases not matched to a gene. The CDR3 loop reads CSANPGQGASEQYF. CDR3 bases: TGCAGTGCAAATCCGGGACAGGGGGCTTCCGAGCAGTACTTC.

This clonotype was found many times. The chain joins TRBV5-1 to TRBJ2-3; D gene unclear. Germline lookup yields CDR1 SGHRS and CDR2 YFSETQ. The CDR3 contains 14 residues. Deletions cut 0 bases from V and 2 bases from J, with 7 bases between. This CDR3 is CASSLEGNTDTQYF. CDR3 sequence (DNA): TGCGCCAGCAGCTTGGAAGGGAACACAGATACGCAGTATTTT. The complete variable domain, with remaining parts taken from reference TRBV5-1 and TRBJ2-3, reads KAGVTQTPRYLIKTRGQQVTLSCSPISGHRSVSWYQQTPGQGLQFLFEYFSETQRNKGNFPGRFSGRQFSNSRSEMNVSTLELGDSALYLCASSLEGNTDTQYFGPGTRLTVL.

The chain employs TRBV20-1 and TRBJ2-1; D unresolved. The CDR3 is 18 amino acids. V was cut by 0 bases and J by 0 bases, with 18 bases left in between. Per germline, CDR1 DFQATT and CDR2 SNEGSKA (reference sequence). For the CDR3, the DNA is TGCAGTGCTAGAGATAATTCGGGCAGACGGGCCTCCTACAATGAGCAGTTCTTC. This translates into CSARDNSGRRASYNEQFF.

The chain uses TRBV6-2 or TRBV6-3 and TRBJ2-1; possibly TRBD2 for D (6 bases). The CDR3 consists of 16 residues. Per the germline V gene, CDR1 is MNHEY and CDR2 is SVGEGT. V shed 5 bases and J shed 12 bases, with 26 bases lying between them. Written as DNA, the CDR3 is TGTGCCAGCAGTCCCCGGGGGAGGCCCATTAATAGTGCGCAGTTCTTC. This gives the protein CASSPRGRPINSAQFF.

There are a few counts of this clonotype. The chain uses TRBV14 and TRBJ2-1, with D hard to call. V lost 0 bases, J lost 2 bases, and 14 bases lay in between. The CDR3 totals 17 residues. Per germline, CDR1 SGHDN and CDR2 FVKESK. CDR3 DNA sequence: TGTGCCAGCAGCCAAGATGCGGACCCCCGACCCTACAATGAGCAGTTCTTC. It specifies CASSQDADPRPYNEQFF.

V usage is TRBV7-6 and J usage is TRBJ2-2; tentatively, D is TRBD2 (6 bases). The CDR3 extends over 15 amino acids. Trimming shortened V by 2 bases and J by 7 bases, and 14 bases separated the two germline ends. Germline assignment: CDR1 SGHVS and CDR2 FNYEAQ. The CDR3 here is CASSLRREPSGELFF. The CDR3 DNA sequence: TGTGCCAGCAGCTTACGACGGGAGCCTAGCGGGGAGCTGTTTTTT.

The J gene is TRBJ2-3, the V gene TRBV7-2; 11 bases are shared with TRBD2. This CDR3 has 20 amino acids. The germline gives CDR1 SGHTA, CDR2 FQGNSA. V lost 4 bases to trimming and J lost 0 bases; unmatched junction nucleotides: 15. The CDR3 region is CASSYRGGGLAASSTDTQYF. The CDR3 bases are TGTGCCAGCAGCTACCGAGGGGGGGGACTAGCGGCCTCTAGCACAGATACGCAGTATTTT.

The V and J genes are TRBV10-3 and TRBJ1-5, with a tentative D call TRBD1 (5 bases). The CDR3 runs 16 residues. Trimming left V 4 bases short and J 1 base short, with 14 bases between. CDR1 is ENHRY, CDR2 SYGVKD, per germline. CDR3 DNA sequence: TGTGCCATCAGTGCCTCCGACAGAAGAAGCAATCAGCCCCAGCATTTT. It encodes CAISASDRRSNQPQHF.

Many counts were recorded for this clonotype. This chain links TRBV15 with TRBJ2-3, with D hard to call. CDR1 is LNHNV, CDR2 YYDKDF, per germline (reference sequence). Trimming stripped 4 bases from V and 2 bases from J, with 7 bases between. The CDR3 extends over 13 amino acids. The CDR3 here is CATSNLFTDTQYF. Here the CDR3 DNA reads TGTGCCACCAGCAATTTGTTCACAGATACGCAGTATTTT.

This chain links TRBV20-1 with TRBJ2-1; no reliable D call. V was pared by 3 bases and J by 6 bases, with 15 bases between. This CDR3 contains 14 residues. CDR1 is DFQATT and CDR2 is SNEGSKA in the germline V gene (reference sequence). In DNA form, the CDR3 reads TGCAGTGCTAGCACCCCGAGGCCCAGCAATGAGCAGTTCTTC. Its protein product is CSASTPRPSNEQFF.

The V gene is TRBV12-3 or TRBV12-4, the J gene TRBJ2-1, with TRBD1 matching over 7 bases. V dropped 0 bases and J dropped 8; count of bases not matched to a gene: 4. The CDR3 sequence is 14 residues long. The CDR3 spells CASSLAGQEYEQFF. CDR3 DNA: TGTGCCAGCAGTTTAGCCGGACAGGAGTATGAGCAGTTCTTC.

In this sample, this clonotype turned up a few times. The chain joins TRBV11-2 to TRBJ2-3; D not certain. Germline V lookup: CDR1 SGHAT, CDR2 FQNNGV. The CDR3 consists of 14 residues. V was pared by 6 bases and J by 6 bases, with 16 bases between. The CDR3 DNA follows: TGTGCCAGCAGTTCCTCCCGCGGCTCGGATACGCAGTATTTT. This codes for CASSSSRGSDTQYF.